This T cell receptor (beta chain) originates from a study of shared clonotypes between healthy human individuals. CD8 cells regarded as naive lacked CD45RO, were positively chosen for CCR7, and omitted terminally differentiated effector memory CD45RA+ cells. The study, taken as a whole, reports: The sole specimen, blood, was sampled, and tissue repertoires likely differ.

Points on this clone: Its antigen is undetermined.

Around 200 ng DNA, 30,000 to 35,000 T cell genomes, went into each sorted-subset replicate PCR. The table came from immunoSEQ multiplex PCR; TCRdb's copy has only in-frame clones and leaves some out. The repertoire consists of about 2.1 million clones, with about 93% occurring once and the leading ten covering approximately 1.6%. Trimming at V came to 4 bases and at J to 4 bases, leaving 8 bases not matched to a gene. This CDR3 region has 16 residues. CDR1 is MNHEY and CDR2 is SMNVEV in the germline V gene (reference sequence). The sequenced sample consisted of naive CD8+ T cells from PBMCs. The TCR was taken from a man in his late teens or twenties in good health. Some clones in this sample may be carry-over from other donors' samples. The rearrangement joins TRBV27 to TRBJ1-2, with 11 bases lining up with TRBD1. CDR3: CASSSKSGQGAYGYTF. In DNA, the CDR3 is TGTGCCAGCAGTTCGAAATCTGGACAGGGGGCCTATGGCTACACCTTC.